These 27 T cell receptor beta chains were sequenced from one sample in a study of glioma-infiltrating T cells. TCR alpha and beta CDR3 regions were amplified from RNA using iRepertoire nested multiplex PCR. TCRdb reanalysed the multiplex PCR reads using MiXCR and keeps one entry per CDR3 protein. This table has fewer than 500,000 distinct CDR3 sequences, 41% appearing once. Sequencing was done on a sample of glioma tissue, nonneoplastic brain tissue, or PBMCs (not recorded which). These receptors came from a human donor with low-grade glioma or glioblastoma, undergoing nonglioma brain surgery, or in good health (not recorded which).

This clonotype was seen once. This clone may be a read error of a much larger clone one base away. The conserved phenylalanine or tryptophan is not found at the CDR3 terminus, so this likely reflects a read error. The DNA is omitted, as the CDR3 cannot be located on it reliably, and the CDR3 follows TCRdb's listing. The chain is built from TRBV27 and TRBJ1-5. Germline-derived CDR1 and CDR2 are MNHEY and SMNVEV (reference sequence). The CDR3 totals 10 residues, both ends included. CDR3 amino acids: CASSYPGRHC.

This chain links TRBV7-6 with TRBJ2-3, with D possibly TRBD2 on 5 matching bases. CDR3 size: 15 residues. V lost 1 base to trimming and J lost 5 bases, with 13 bases between them. From germline, CDR1 is SGHVS and CDR2 FNYEAQ. CDR3 loop: CASSLGHSGIDTQYF. The CDR3 region has the DNA TGTGCCAGCAGCTTAGGTCACTCGGGGATAGATACGCAGTATTTT.

A word on this clonotype: The junction departs from germline at one end; a sequencing error may be responsible. The J gene is TRBJ2-5, the V gene TRBV20-1, with D unclear. The germline gives CDR1 DFQATT, CDR2 SNEGSKA (reference sequence). This CDR3 has 13 amino acids. The chain's CDR3 is CSARDAYQEAQYF. The CDR3 bases are TGCAGTGCTAGGGATGCGTACCAAGAGGCCCAGTACTTC.

At least ten counts were recorded for this clonotype. The chain combines TRBV6-2 or TRBV6-3 with TRBJ1-5, with TRBD1 as a possible D gene (5 bases). The CDR3 contains 18 residues. V lost 5 bases and J lost 0, with 20 bases in between. Germline V CDR1 and CDR2: MNHEY, SVGEGT. CDR3 nucleotide sequence: TGTGCCAGCAGTAACCCCACGCAGGGTTGGGTTAGCAATCAGCCCCAGCATTTT. Amino acids: CASSNPTQGWVSNQPQHF.

The chain employs TRBV20-1 and TRBJ2-1; 7 bases line up with TRBD2. Germline V gives CDR1 DFQATT, CDR2 SNEGSKA (reference sequence). V gave up 1 base and J gave up 10 bases; unmatched junction bases: 10. The CDR3 covers 14 residues. The CDR3 coding sequence is TGCAGTGCTAGAGGGGGAGGGGAGTCCTACGAGCAGTTCTTC. Translated, it gives CSARGGGESYEQFF.

This clonotype was counted at least ten times. The chain couples TRBV4-3 to TRBJ2-5; D uncertain. This CDR3 region has 15 residues. V shed 0 bases and J shed 5 bases, with 13 bases lying between them. Germline V gives CDR1 LGHNA, CDR2 YSLEER. CDR3 bases: TGCGCCAGCAGCCAAGATGGTCAGTCCTACGAGACCCAGTACTTC. Its protein is CASSQDGQSYETQYF.

This clonotype was seen a handful of times. The rearrangement links TRBV20-1 to TRBJ2-1; D uncertain. The CDR3 is 17 amino acids. Germline loops: CDR1 DFQATT, CDR2 SNEGSKA (reference sequence). Trimming removed 2 bases at V and 0 bases at J, with 17 bases between. As DNA, the CDR3 is TGCAGTGCTAGAAAGAGCGAGACCTTGAGCTCCTACAATGAGCAGTTCTTC. It encodes CSARKSETLSSYNEQFF.

This clonotype was seen a few times. The rearrangement links TRBV6-2 or TRBV6-3 to TRBJ2-3; TRBD1 agrees at 11 bases. CDR1 and CDR2 from the germline V gene are MNHEY and SVGEGT. The ends lost 6 bases at V and 3 bases at J; junction bases unmatched: 5. CDR3 length: 15 amino acids. The CDR3 is CASSGQGARTDTQYF. CDR3 DNA: TGTGCCAGCAGCGGACAGGGGGCGAGGACAGATACGCAGTATTTT.

The V call is TRBV10-3, the J call TRBJ2-5; perhaps D is TRBD1 or TRBD2 (5 bases each). This CDR3 contains 13 residues. Trimming cost V 10 bases and J 2 bases, with 14 bases left between them. In germline, CDR1 is ENHRY, CDR2 SYGVKD. The chain's CDR3 is CATWDGLQETQYF. DNA of the CDR3: TGTGCCACCTGGGACGGATTACAAGAGACCCAGTACTTC.

Worth noting for this clonotype: A much bigger clone sits one base away, suggesting this may be a read error. The chain combines TRBV6-6 with TRBJ2-3; no clear D gene. CDR1 is MNHNY, CDR2 SVGAGI, per germline (reference sequence). The V gene lost 2 bases and the J gene lost 1 base, with 7 bases spanning the gap. This CDR3 has 14 amino acids. The CDR3 bases are TGTGCCAGCAGTTACGGACCGGGCACAGATACGCAGTATTTT. Its translation is CASSYGPGTDTQYF.

The rearrangement uses TRBV7-2 and TRBJ2-1; D is ambiguous. Germline loops: CDR1 SGHTA, CDR2 FQGNSA. This CDR3 is built from 11 residues. V was cut by 6 bases and J by 10 bases, with 10 bases left in between. The CDR3 DNA reads as TGTGCCAGCAGTGTGGGCTTCGAGCAGTTCTTC. This encodes CASSVGFEQFF.

The chain combines TRBV6-6 with TRBJ2-3; 8 positions agree with TRBD2. V lost 5 bases, J lost 2 bases, and 6 bases stayed unmatched. The CDR3 covers 15 residues. CDR1 is MNHNY, CDR2 SVGAGI, per germline (reference sequence). The CDR3 region is CASSPSSGITDTQYF. The CDR3 DNA reads TGTGCCAGCAGTCCGAGTAGCGGGATCACAGATACGCAGTATTTT.

At least ten counts were recorded for this clonotype. This rearrangement joins TRBV20-1 to TRBJ2-1; D is unclear. Between the trimmed V and J ends, which lost 0 bases and 2 bases, there was a span of 17 bases. The CDR3 is 17 residues long. Germline assignment: CDR1 DFQATT and CDR2 SNEGSKA (reference sequence). CDR3 region: CSARDKRLEEPYNEQFF. As DNA, the CDR3 is TGCAGTGCTAGAGATAAAAGGCTCGAGGAACCCTACAATGAGCAGTTCTTC.

The V and J genes are TRBV6-9 and TRBJ1-2; D unclear. Germline loops: CDR1 MNHGY, CDR2 SVAAGI. The CDR3 has 18 residues. Trimming left V 3 bases short and J 2 bases short, with 22 bases between. CDR3 sequence: CASSYTQVGTESNYGYTF. The CDR3 region has the DNA TGTGCCAGCAGTTACACGCAAGTTGGTACAGAATCAAACTATGGCTACACCTTC.

V and J are TRBV19 and TRBJ1-1; possible D gene TRBD1, 6 bases. V was cut by 5 bases and J by 6 bases, with 16 bases left in between. CDR3 size: 14 residues. The germline CDR1 and CDR2 sequences are LNHDA and SQIVND (reference sequence). This CDR3 reads CASSPGNRVSEAFF. CDR3 nucleotides: TGTGCCAGTAGTCCCGGGAACAGGGTCTCTGAAGCTTTCTTT.

Points on this clonotype: Just one base apart from a much larger clone, this may be a read error. Likely a read error: the CDR3 ends without its conserved phenylalanine or tryptophan. The CDR3 loop reads CASSTGLSNYGYTL. The CDR3, as DNA: TGTGCCAGCAGTACGGGACTTAGTAACTATGGCTACACCTTG. The genes are TRBV28 and TRBJ1-2; D possibly corresponds to TRBD1 (5 bases). The germline V and J ends were trimmed by 5 bases and 1 base, with 11 bases remaining between them. The CDR3 extends over 14 amino acids. Germline lookup yields CDR1 MDHEN and CDR2 SYDVKM.

The CDR3 nucleotides are TGCGCCAGCAGCCTACACCTGACAGGGGATGGGGAAGCTTTCTTT. Translating gives CASSLHLTGDGEAFF. V gene TRBV4-3 combines with J gene TRBJ1-1; 8 positions agree with TRBD1. The CDR3 has 15 residues. Germline CDR1 is LGHNA and CDR2 is YSLEER. V lost 4 bases, J lost 8 bases, and 12 bases stayed unmatched.

This clonotype was picked up one time. The conserved final phenylalanine or tryptophan is absent from the CDR3, which likely points to a read error. The chain has TRBV20-1 and TRBJ1-1, with 7 bases identical to TRBD1. The CDR3 is 14 residues long. The germline gives CDR1 DFQATT, CDR2 SNEGSKA (reference sequence). With 2 bases clipped from V and 0 bases from J, the junction kept 3 bases outside the gene matches. The CDR3 DNA is TGCAGTGCTAGACGACAGGGCGTGAACACTGAAGCTTTCCTT. It yields the protein CSARRQGVNTEAFL.

This clonotype was seen only once. A read error may explain this, as a much larger clone is one base away. V gene TRBV20-1 combines with J gene TRBJ2-7; no definite D call. The CDR3 is 15 residues long. Germline assignment: CDR1 DFQATT and CDR2 SNEGSKA (reference sequence). For the CDR3, the DNA is TGCAGTGCTAGAGATCGCACGAAAAGCTCCTGCGAGCAGTACTTC. It yields the protein CSARDRTKSSCEQYF.

This clonotype was recorded many times. The chain has TRBV20-1 and TRBJ2-7; perhaps D is TRBD1 or TRBD2 (5 bases each). Germline V CDR1 and CDR2: DFQATT, SNEGSKA (reference sequence). CDR3 size: 12 residues. V was clipped by 5 bases and J by 5 bases, with 13 bases between them. CDR3 sequence (DNA): TGCAGTGCTGGGGGAGACGGCGACGAGCAGTACTTC. Its translation: CSAGGDGDEQYF.

The CDR3 loop is CASSPGFAVEQYF. CDR3 bases: TGTGCCAGCTCACCGGGTTTCGCGGTCGAGCAGTACTTC. The chain recombines TRBV18 with TRBJ2-7; D ambiguous. Germline V lookup: CDR1 KGHSH, CDR2 LQKENI. The CDR3 length is 13 residues. V was pared by 3 bases and J by 6 bases, with 12 bases between.

J is TRBJ1-2 and V is TRBV3-1, with D unresolved. The CDR3 spans 11 residues. The germline V gene encodes CDR1 LGHDT and CDR2 YNNKEL (reference sequence). The CDR3 DNA is TGTGCGAGACGGGCGGGCTATGGCTACACCTTC. This codes for CARRAGYGYTF.

A remark on this clonotype: A much larger clone differs by one base, so this may be a read error. This chain uses TRBV4-3 with TRBJ2-6; D not certain. Germline loops: CDR1 LGHNA, CDR2 YSLEER. This CDR3 has 16 amino acids. This CDR3 reads CASSQDASSEANVLTF. The CDR3 nucleotides are TGCGCCAGCAGCCAAGATGCCAGCTCTGAGGCCAACGTCCTGACTTTC.

This clonotype was observed at least ten times. The chain employs TRBV6-5 and TRBJ2-1; 8 nucleotides match TRBD2. There are 16 residues in the CDR3. The germline CDR1 and CDR2 sequences are MNHEY and SVGAGI. With V trimmed by 2 bases and J by 9 bases, 12 bases remained unmatched. The CDR3 DNA follows: TGTGCCAGCAGTTACCCATCCCGGGGACTAGTACGTGAGCAGTTCTTC. Protein product: CASSYPSRGLVREQFF.

This clonotype was counted many times. The chain recombines TRBV11-1 with TRBJ1-1; D call uncertain. The V gene's germline CDR1 is SGHAT and CDR2 FQDESV (reference sequence). The V end lost 5 bases, the J end lost 1 base, and 14 bases lay between the germline ends. The CDR3 consists of 15 residues. The DNA for the CDR3 is TGTGCCAGCAGCCGTAGATATACTGCGAACACTGAAGCTTTCTTT. Translation: CASSRRYTANTEAFF.

This clonotype was seen repeatedly, ten times or more. The V and J genes are TRBV28 and TRBJ1-2; 9 bases fit TRBD1. Germline CDR1 reads MDHEN; CDR2 reads SYDVKM. This CDR3 spans 15 amino acids. V dropped 7 bases and J dropped 1; count of bases not matched to a gene: 7. The CDR3 DNA reads as TGTGCCAGCATTTCGGGGACAGGGCATAACTATGGCTACACCTTC. Protein: CASISGTGHNYGYTF.

With respect to this clonotype: A single base separates this from a much larger clone, so it may be a read error. The chain recombines TRBV28 with TRBJ1-2, with D possibly matching TRBD1 (5 bases). Germline values: CDR1 MDHEN, CDR2 SYDVKM. The CDR3 runs 16 residues. The CDR3 reads CASRERTGRSNYDYTF. The CDR3 DNA reads TGTGCCAGCAGAGAGCGGACGGGGCGTTCTAACTATGACTACACCTTC.